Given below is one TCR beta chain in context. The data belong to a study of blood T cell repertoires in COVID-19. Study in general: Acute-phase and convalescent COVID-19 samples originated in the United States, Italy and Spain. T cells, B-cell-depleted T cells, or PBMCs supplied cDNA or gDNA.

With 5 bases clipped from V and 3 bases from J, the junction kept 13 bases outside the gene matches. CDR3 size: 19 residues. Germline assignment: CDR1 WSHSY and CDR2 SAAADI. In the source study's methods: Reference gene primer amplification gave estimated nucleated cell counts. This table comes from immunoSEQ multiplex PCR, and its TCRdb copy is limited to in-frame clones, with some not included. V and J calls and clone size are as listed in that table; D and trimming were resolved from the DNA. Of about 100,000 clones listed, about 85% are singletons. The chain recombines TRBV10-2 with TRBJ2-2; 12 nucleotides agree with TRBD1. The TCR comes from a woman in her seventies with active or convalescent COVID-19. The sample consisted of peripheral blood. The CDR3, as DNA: TGCGCCAGCAGTAAGGGACAGGGGGCCGGGAGGTCCCACACCGGGGAGCTGTTTTTT. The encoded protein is CASSKGQGAGRSHTGELFF.